This T cell receptor (beta chain) stems from a study of cytomegalovirus exposure and HLA in healthy donors (dated by TCRdb to about 2017). Background for the entire study: An earlier analysis of a few hundred of the donors reported 276 Gb of sequence data and approximately 120 million unique TCR beta sequences obtained from around 170 million T cells. Because of strong linkage in the cohort, roughly five DR-DQ haplotypes were treated as single units for association and clustering. In a later genetic analysis, genome-wide SNP genotypes for about three fifths of the roughly 670 donors were used, and that subset was treated as a discovery cohort. Class I and class II HLA loci were covered by the typing at four-digit resolution. High-throughput TCR immunosequencing, statistical association of individual TCRs with disease status, and machine learning were combined to predict cytomegalovirus infection status. Typing coverage differed by locus: A, B, C, DRB1 and DQB1 were typed in about 629-640 donors, DQA1 in approximately 520, DPA1 in over 600, and DPB1 in 400 to 490. Every repertoire in the discovery cohort had been generated on one and the same sequencing platform. Donor age, sex, ethnicity and CMV serostatus were compiled alongside the repertoire data. A later analysis re-analyzed previously published TCR beta repertoires from about 730 donors and added high-resolution HLA genotyping to study TCR occurrence patterns. Besides the first cohort of approximately 710 subjects, a separate validation cohort made up of roughly 130 different subjects was used. Among some 400 genotyped donors of the cohort, an average of approximately 240,000 unique TCR beta nucleotide sequences was sequenced per donor, of which about 20% were non-productive. Of the approximately 400 genotyped donors, over 80% were placed in the genetic ancestry cluster associated with self-reported Caucasian donors. An early release that covered 500 to 800 HLA-typed donors contained around 300 gigabases of sequencing data and 75 million to 100 million unique TCR sequences. The T cell repertoires of 666 subjects were profiled by immunosequencing and related to cytomegalovirus serostatus. Rather than drawing on any new phenotypic data, the later analysis identified candidate immune exposures from TCR beta sequences and the way those sequences occurred across donors. The study aimed to test whether cataloging public T cell receptors could reveal signatures of past pathogen exposure. To decide whether each TCR beta V gene segment behaved as functional or pseudogenic, an earlier analysis of fewer than 750 of the donors relied on high-throughput TCR beta sequencing.

The germline V gene (reference sequence) provides CDR1 MNHEY and CDR2 SMNVEV. Cut back by 6 bases and 2 bases, the V and J ends lie 15 bases apart. The CDR3 runs 15 residues from the cysteine to the phenylalanine. Only the CDR3 DNA stays, 45 bases, in frame from base 1. The library was made by the immunoSEQ multiplex PCR assay. The multiplex PCR relied on a mix of 60 forward primers for TCR Vbeta segments and 13 reverse primers for TCR Jbeta segments. Amplification of the CDR3 region of rearranged TCR beta genes was performed with a multiplex PCR assay on genomic DNA. Amplified TCR beta libraries were sequenced as 87-base-pair reads on the Illumina HiSeq System. The source study handled its data this way. Across the 500 to 700 repertoires, a later analysis counted some 80 million unique TCR beta chains, around 11 million of which were shared by at least two donors. Raw reads were error-corrected and collapsed into unique sequences with a nearest-neighbor algorithm that merged closely related sequences to remove PCR and sequencing errors. To assign V, D and J gene segments, CDR3 sequences were aligned to IMGT reference sequences. For a sequence to be retained, a match of at least six nucleotides to both a V gene segment and a J gene segment was required. A rearrangement counted as productive if the CDR3 had no stop codons and remained in frame with V and J, and every other rearrangement counted as non-productive. CDR3 was defined by IMGT convention, running from the second conserved V-encoded cysteine to the conserved J-encoded phenylalanine. In an earlier analysis of 587 of the donors, sequences lacking an unambiguous match to a single V gene segment were excluded. In an earlier analysis of several hundred of the donors, V segments were called functional above 56.7% productive rearrangements and were called segregating when the between-donor standard deviation exceeded 5%. A statistical classification framework was built for diagnosing cytomegalovirus status from the catalog of TCR beta chain sequences. V and J gene assignment, in a later analysis, came from comparing TCR nucleotide sequences with IMGT/GENE-DB human TR gene sequences. Using the TCRdist pipeline, a later analysis assigned CDR3 sequences along with most-parsimonious VDJ recombination scenarios. A later analysis defined each TCR beta chain by its CDR3 amino acid sequence plus V-gene family, and excluded reads lacking a unique V-gene family. A later analysis removed 500 to 600 highly shared, low-generation-probability nucleotide sequences to deal with suspected cross-contamination and a sequencing artifact. A later analysis calculated a clonal expansion index for each public chain from normalized within-repertoire ranks of inferred template counts. A later analysis computed generation probabilities with a VDJ recombination model fitted to out-of-frame rearrangements, and checked the results against IGoR. In a later analysis, hypergeometric tests were used to score TCR-TCR, TCR-HLA and TCR-CMV co-occurrence, with a repertoire-size bias correction applied to TCR pairs. To estimate false discovery rates, a later analysis permuted the HLA or CMV assignments 20 times. A later analysis grouped co-occurring TCRs with DBSCAN, adding TCRdist sequence similarity when clustering within HLA-allele-positive subsets. Repertoires with fewer than 30,000 or more than 120,000 public chains, plus five repertoires with anomalous nucleotide sharing, were excluded from co-occurrence clustering. As stored in TCRdb, this immuneACCESS dataset retains in-frame rearrangements with V and J assigned. A fraction of the clones does not appear; measured against another copy, unresolved V genes explain less than half of the discrepancy, and the remainder lacks a known reason. V and J calls and clone size are those listed in that table; D and trimming were worked out from the DNA. The sample table holds roughly 110,000 clones, of which about 76% were seen once. Approximately 12% of the sample comes from the top ten.

In total, roughly 670 healthy bone marrow donors made up the cohort. Cohort members were all nominally healthy when sampled, although unrecorded immune exposures were likely present. The donor tested CMV seropositive and was one of the 289 seropositive cohort members. Each donor provided a peripheral blood sample, and peripheral blood mononuclear cells were used for TCR beta sequencing. The Qiagen DNeasy Blood Extraction Kit was used to extract genomic DNA from the blood cell samples. As for this clone: Which antigen it targets is not known. Base quality data are lacking; no much larger clone is found one base away.

The full study reports these points: Compared with equally common non-associated chains, HLA-associated TCR beta chains in a later analysis were more clonally expanded and had lower generation probabilities. It was suggested by the authors that the approach could potentially be generalized to other disease states and immunological phenotypes. A further reported finding was that TCR beta sequences accurately predicted the HLA-A and HLA-B alleles for most subjects in the first cohort. Most TCR sequences were seen in very few donors, while some public TCRs were found in many individuals. A later analysis associated roughly 17,000 TCR beta sequences with specific HLA alleles at a false discovery rate of 0.05. In vitro tests confirmed that a few of the cytomegalovirus-associated TCR beta chains recognize cytomegalovirus antigens. Linkage disequilibrium might explain the correlated functional status among segregating V segments, but an unknown experimental factor could not be ruled out. Compared with the 666-donor mean, donors in an Asian-associated ancestry cluster had fewer N-insertions in productive TCRs, according to a later genetic analysis. Some IMGT-functional V segments, including TRBV6-2 and TRBV6-3, could not be told apart with the 87-base-pair reads, so those segments were excluded. The cohort was sequenced for TCR beta chains only, and without alpha or paired-chain data the features that could be detected were limited. The classifier was reported to diagnose cytomegalovirus status with high specificity and sensitivity in both the original cohort and the validation cohort. The sequencing pipeline was judged likely to have produced a cluster of highly shared sequence variants as a technical artifact. Because some donors lacked HLA typing at each locus, the association tests relied only on the typed subset. When HLA alleles, especially DR and DQ, strongly co-occurred, TCR associations were difficult to assign to individual alleles. A later genetic analysis associated a missense DCLRE1C variant with V-gene and J-gene trimming of TCR beta chains, and an independent cohort replicated the association. For the cohort, immune exposure information was limited to CMV serostatus. The study gave a list of about 170 TCR beta chains associated with cytomegalovirus. In an earlier analysis of 450 to 750 of the donors, most TCR beta V segments appeared in productive rearrangements about 87% or about 30% of the time, broadly matching IMGT annotations. The presence/absence analyses assumed that sequencing depth was roughly uniform across donors, and that assumption may not be true. The earlier analysis of almost 600 of the donors excluded roughly 17 rarely observed V segments, including chromosome 9 orphons, because counts were too low. In a later analysis, most CMV-associated TCR beta chains were found to appear HLA-restricted, with HLA associations seemingly driven largely by CMV exposure. In a later analysis, TCR association rates were found to vary across HLA loci, with the most associated TCRs seen for DRB1 alleles and the fewest for HLA-C alleles. In a later analysis, several top co-occurrence clusters were reported to appear linked to parvovirus B19, influenza, CMV and Epstein-Barr virus.

Sequenced: PBMCs. Recombination joined TRBV27 with TRBJ2-3; the best D guess is TRBD1, with 6 bases matching. The TCR comes from a woman aged 40 to 50 in good health and CMV-seropositive. The encoded CDR3 is CASRVQGIATDTQYF. The DNA is as follows: TGTGCCAGCAGAGTACAGGGAATTGCCACAGATACGCAGTATTTT.